This entry describes one T cell receptor beta chain. Distinct nucleotide sequences in the sample also encode this CDR3. The assay was immunoSEQ multiplex PCR, and TCRdb's table has in-frame clones only and misses some. The sample has hundreds of thousands of clones; approximately 79% are singletons. This sample was included in a study of shared clonotypes between healthy human individuals. CDR3 size: 13 residues. Per the germline V gene, CDR1 is GTSNPN and CDR2 is SVGIG (reference sequence). V was cut by 2 bases and J by 0 bases, with 5 bases left in between. The sample was memory CD4+ T cells sorted from blood. As to subset: CD45RA-negative fraction. This chain links TRBV30 with TRBJ1-5; the D is unclear. The receptor was isolated from a woman aged 25 to 39 in good health. The CDR3: CAWSRDSNQPQHF. The CDR3 DNA reads as TGTGCCTGGAGTCGGGATAGCAATCAGCCCCAGCATTTT.